This TCR beta chain was sequenced for a study of naive and memory T cell subsets. RNA was extracted from around 2.7 ml of whole blood of healthy adults. The CDR3 totals 12 residues. Deletions cut 7 bases from V and 4 bases from J, with 11 bases between. The germline V gene has CDR1 SQVTM and CDR2 ANQGSEA. Alpha and beta constant region primers primed reverse transcription for blood and skin samples. TCRdb processed the 5' RACE reads anew with MiXCR; each CDR3 protein has one entry. The sample carries over 20,000 distinct CDR3 sequences, roughly 25% recorded once. The sequence derives from a female donor in good health. The chain links TRBV29-1 to TRBJ1-3, with D perhaps matching TRBD1 (6 bases). The CDR3: CSAGQSGNTIYF. CDR3 DNA: TGCAGCGCCGGACAGTCGGGAAACACCATATATTTT. The complete variable domain, with remaining parts taken from reference TRBV29-1 and TRBJ1-3, reads SAVISQKPSRDICQRGTSLTIQCQVDSQVTMMFWYRQQPGQSLTLIATANQGSEATYESGFVIDKFPISRPNLTFSTLTVSNMSPEDSSIYLCSAGQSGNTIYFGEGSWLTVV.